The next 28 T cell receptor beta chains were all read from a single sample in a study of blood T cell repertoires in COVID-19. The repertoire was sequenced with immunoSEQ multiplex PCR; TCRdb's copy has only in-frame clones and lacks some. The profile covers approximately 300,000 clones, with roughly 85% appearing a single time and 5.5% to 6% taken by the ten largest. Sequencing was done on a sample of PBMCs or T cells enriched from blood (not recorded which). These receptor sequences come from a woman aged 25 to 39 who had recovered from COVID-19.

J is TRBJ2-2 and V is TRBV30, with D unclear. Germline values: CDR1 GTSNPN, CDR2 SVGIG (reference sequence). Deletions cut 0 bases from V and 3 bases from J, with 5 bases between. CDR3 length: 13 residues. The CDR3: CAWSVLYTGELFF. In DNA, the CDR3 is TGTGCCTGGAGTGTCCTGTACACCGGGGAGCTGTTTTTT.

This clone occurred a few times. The chain has TRBV13 and TRBJ2-7; D possibly corresponds to TRBD2 (5 bases). The CDR3 runs to 15 residues. V was pared by 3 bases and J by 2 bases, with 14 bases between. The germline CDR1 and CDR2 sequences are PRHDT and FYEKMQ (reference sequence). CDR3 in DNA: TGTGCCAGCAGCTTCCTTTCGGACTTCACCTACGAGCAGTACTTC. Its translation: CASSFLSDFTYEQYF. The full variable domain, with the rest looked up from reference TRBV13 and TRBJ2-7, is AAGVIQSPRHLIKEKRETATLKCYPIPRHDTVYWYQQGPGQDPQFLISFYEKMQSDKGSIPDRFSAQQFSDYHSELNMSSLELGDSALYFCASSFLSDFTYEQYFGPGTRLTVT.

J is TRBJ1-1 and V is TRBV20-1; possibly TRBD1 for D (5 bases). Germline V gene data show CDR1 as DFQATT and CDR2 as SNEGSKA (reference sequence). The length of the CDR3 is 10 residues. V lost 6 bases, J lost 6 bases, and 8 bases lay in between. As DNA, the CDR3 is TGCAGTGCCAGGGTTCCTGAAGCTTTCTTT. Encoded protein: CSARVPEAFF.

This chain uses TRBV12-3 or TRBV12-4 with TRBJ2-1; weak D call: TRBD1 (6 bases). V was cut by 6 bases and J by 4 bases, with 10 bases left in between. The CDR3 is made up of 13 amino acids. The CDR3: CASRTTGYNEQFF. Written as DNA, the CDR3 is TGTGCCAGCAGGACCACAGGGTACAATGAGCAGTTCTTC.

The rearrangement links TRBV6-2 or TRBV6-3 to TRBJ1-2; 9 bases agree with TRBD1. Trimming at V came to 5 bases and at J to 6 bases, leaving 10 bases not matched to a gene. The length of the CDR3 is 15 residues. The germline gives CDR1 MNHEY, CDR2 SVGEGT. The CDR3 sequence is CASSNTGGDPHGYTF. CDR3 bases: TGTGCCAGCAGTAACACAGGGGGCGATCCCCATGGCTACACCTTC.

V gene TRBV19 combines with J gene TRBJ1-4; no clear D gene. Germline V CDR1 and CDR2: LNHDA, SQIVND (reference sequence). The V end was cut by 6 bases, the J end by 0 bases, with 14 bases between. This CDR3 is 16 amino acids long. The CDR3 region has the DNA TGTGCCAGTAGCCAACCACCGAGAACAACTAATGAAAAACTGTTTTTT. Translation gives CASSQPPRTTNEKLFF.

The rearrangement links TRBV15 to TRBJ1-5; D remains unclear. Germline CDR1 is LNHNV and CDR2 is YYDKDF (reference sequence). V dropped 5 bases and J dropped 2 bases, with 7 bases sitting between them. There are 13 residues in the CDR3. CDR3 nucleotide sequence: TGTGCCACCAGCTTCCCTGGCAATCAGCCCCAGCATTTT. As protein: CATSFPGNQPQHF. Filled out from reference TRBV15 and TRBJ1-5, the complete variable domain reads DAMVIQNPRYQVTQFGKPVTLSCSQTLNHNVMYWYQQKSSQAPKLLFHYYDKDFNNEADTPDNFQSRRPNTSFCFLDIRSPGLGDTAMYLCATSFPGNQPQHFGDGTRLSIL.

This clone has a single count. This CDR3 reads CASVERPTSEQFF. The CDR3 DNA reads as TGTGCCAGCGTGGAAAGGCCTACTAGTGAGCAGTTCTTC. The gene calls are TRBV6-5 and TRBJ2-1; D possibly corresponds to TRBD2 (5 bases). The CDR3 extends over 13 amino acids. The germline V and J ends were trimmed by 8 bases and 9 bases, with 17 bases remaining between them. CDR1 and CDR2 (germline): MNHEY, SVGAGI.

This chain links TRBV14 with TRBJ2-5, with D possibly TRBD1 on 5 matching bases. This CDR3 comprises 15 residues. Per the germline V gene, CDR1 is SGHDN and CDR2 is FVKESK. The V end was cut by 1 base, the J end by 5 bases, with 14 bases between. Here the CDR3 DNA reads TGTGCCAGCAGCCAAGTGGGGCAGGGCCGGGAGACCCAGTACTTC. It yields the protein CASSQVGQGRETQYF.

The gene calls are TRBV5-1 and TRBJ1-2, with TRBD1 identical over 7 bases. The CDR3 is made up of 15 amino acids. Germline V gives CDR1 SGHRS, CDR2 YFSETQ. V shed 7 bases and J 4 bases; nucleotides not matched to a gene: 13. The CDR3 DNA reads TGCGCCAGCGCAGAGACAGGGTCGAACAGCTATGGCTACACCTTC. Translated, it gives CASAETGSNSYGYTF.

The chain links TRBV4-3 to TRBJ1-2; 9 nucleotides align to TRBD1. V lost 0 bases to trimming and J lost 4 bases; unmatched junction nucleotides: 9. The CDR3 consists of 17 residues. Germline V gene sequence: CDR1 LGHNA, CDR2 YSLEER. The DNA for the CDR3 is TGCGCCAGCAGCCAAGAAGTGGCACAGGGGGCACCCTATGGCTACACCTTC. Encoded protein: CASSQEVAQGAPYGYTF.

The V call is TRBV29-1, the J call TRBJ1-1; D not resolved. V lost 6 bases and J lost 1, with 15 bases in between. Germline CDR1 SQVTM, CDR2 ANQGSEA. The CDR3 is 14 residues long. The CDR3: CSVEQRVPNTEAFF. In DNA, the CDR3 is TGCAGCGTCGAACAGCGAGTACCGAACACTGAAGCTTTCTTT.

The V call is TRBV12-3 or TRBV12-4, the J call TRBJ1-1; D gene unclear. The CDR3 spans 13 residues. V was cut by 6 bases and J by 1 base, with 9 bases left in between. The CDR3 loop reads CASSWAGNTEAFF. Written as DNA, the CDR3 is TGTGCCAGCAGCTGGGCGGGGAACACTGAAGCTTTCTTT.

This clone was recorded a few times. The chain has TRBV30 and TRBJ1-6, with D maybe TRBD1 (6 bases). The V gene lost 3 bases and the J gene lost 10 bases, with 19 bases spanning the gap. CDR3 size: 15 residues. The germline V gene encodes CDR1 GTSNPN and CDR2 SVGIG (reference sequence). The CDR3 DNA sequence: TGTGCCTGGAGCCACCAGGCAGGGGAAAGGTCACCCCTCCACTTT. This encodes CAWSHQAGERSPLHF.

The chain couples TRBV7-3 to TRBJ2-7; D possibly corresponds to TRBD2 (7 bases). The CDR3 spans 15 residues. Trimming cost V 3 bases and J 1 base, with 13 bases left between them. CDR1 and CDR2 (germline): SGHTA, FQGTGA. DNA of the CDR3: TGTGCCAGCAGCTTCGTTGGGGGGGCGTCCTACGAGCAGTACTTC. Protein: CASSFVGGASYEQYF.

This clone has a handful of counts. J is TRBJ1-2 and V is TRBV9; D is uncertain. Germline V gene sequence: CDR1 SGDLS, CDR2 YYNGEE. V was pared by 4 bases and J by 4 bases, with 20 bases between. This CDR3 is built from 16 residues. The CDR3 here is CASSSGVSQDFYGYTF. The CDR3 nucleotides read TGTGCCAGCAGCTCCGGAGTTAGCCAGGACTTCTATGGCTACACCTTC.

V and J are TRBV30 and TRBJ1-2; TRBD1 might be the D (5 bases). CDR1 and CDR2 from the germline V gene are GTSNPN and SVGIG (reference sequence). The CDR3 extends over 14 amino acids. V was trimmed by 0 bases and J by 2 bases, leaving 10 bases between them. The CDR3 region is CAWSVRGMNYGYTF. DNA of the CDR3: TGTGCCTGGAGTGTAAGGGGTATGAACTATGGCTACACCTTC.

This CDR3 is CASSPLISTDTQYF. The CDR3 DNA reads as TGTGCCAGCAGCCCACTAATTAGCACAGATACGCAGTATTTT. The chain has TRBV25-1 and TRBJ2-3; D not resolved. Germline CDR1 MGHDK, CDR2 SYGVNS. V lost 6 bases and J lost 0, with 10 bases in between. The CDR3 has 14 amino acids.

This chain links TRBV11-1 with TRBJ2-5, with 7 bases matching TRBD1. The CDR3 sequence is 16 residues long. With 5 bases clipped from V and 2 bases from J, the junction kept 11 bases outside the gene matches. The germline gives CDR1 SGHAT, CDR2 FQDESV (reference sequence). The CDR3 nucleotides read TGTGCCAGCAGCCAGCGACAGGGAGAAGGGCAAGAGACCCAGTACTTC. Its protein product is CASSQRQGEGQETQYF.

The J gene is TRBJ1-1, the V gene TRBV27; D remains unclear. CDR1 is MNHEY, CDR2 SMNVEV, per germline (reference sequence). The CDR3 has 14 amino acids. The germline V and J ends were trimmed by 4 bases and 0 bases, with 9 bases remaining between them. The CDR3 region is CASSSGGVNTEAFF. The CDR3 bases are TGTGCCAGCAGTTCGGGTGGAGTGAACACTGAAGCTTTCTTT.

This clone is a singleton in its sample. J is TRBJ1-1 and V is TRBV21-1; the table's D gene call, TRBD1, was not cross checked with the DNA. TRBV21-1 is reported as a pseudogene. CDR3 length: 15 amino acids. Written as DNA, the CDR3 is TGTGCCAGCAGCAAAAAGGCAGGGGTGGGGACTGAAGCTTTCTTT. Protein: CASSKKAGVGTEAFF.

This chain uses TRBV2 with TRBJ1-4; D is undetermined. Germline V gene lookup returns CDR1 SNHLY and CDR2 FYNNEI. Trimming took 4 bases from V and 2 from J, leaving 11 bases between them. The CDR3 sequence is 15 residues long. The CDR3 is CASSGVAGTNEKLFF. The DNA for the CDR3 is TGTGCCAGCAGTGGTGTTGCGGGGACTAATGAAAAACTGTTTTTT.

The gene calls are TRBV6-2 or TRBV6-3 and TRBJ1-2, with no clear D. V shed 4 bases and J shed 7 bases, with 16 bases lying between them. Germline V gene data show CDR1 as MNHEY and CDR2 as SVGEGT. The CDR3 sequence is 14 residues long. DNA for the CDR3: TGTGCCAGCAGTTGGAGGGAGTTTGGGCCTGGCTACACCTTC. It specifies CASSWREFGPGYTF.

The genes are TRBV9 and TRBJ1-1; no definite D call. Trimming removed 2 bases from V and 0 bases from J, with 11 bases in between. The CDR3 spans 15 residues. Germline CDR1 reads SGDLS; CDR2 reads YYNGEE. CDR3 loop: CASSVTPEMNTEAFF. The CDR3 DNA reads TGTGCCAGCAGCGTTACACCGGAGATGAACACTGAAGCTTTCTTT.

Points on this clone: This CDR3 is also generated by other DNA sequences in the sample. This sequence joins TRBV12-3 or TRBV12-4 and TRBJ1-1, with a weak D call TRBD1 (5 bases). Deletions cut 2 bases from V and 2 bases from J, with 6 bases between. This CDR3 region has 13 residues. The CDR3 spells CASSLRGNTEAFF. CDR3 nucleotide sequence: TGTGCCAGCAGTTTAAGGGGAAACACTGAAGCTTTCTTT.

The V gene is TRBV6-5, the J gene TRBJ1-6; 9 bases fit TRBD1. This CDR3 region has 15 residues. V was clipped by 6 bases and J by 7 bases; unmatched bases: 7. Germline V gene lookup returns CDR1 MNHEY and CDR2 SVGAGI. CDR3 protein: CASRYAGTGNSPLHF. In DNA form, the CDR3 reads TGTGCCAGCAGATACGCCGGGACAGGGAATTCACCCCTCCACTTT.

The V and J genes are TRBV25-1 and TRBJ2-2; 8 bases fit TRBD1. V gave up 8 bases and J gave up 4 bases; unmatched junction bases: 6. This CDR3 is 14 amino acids long. Germline V gives CDR1 MGHDK, CDR2 SYGVNS. CDR3 region: CASSRTGITGELFF. In DNA, the CDR3 is TGTGCCAGCTCTCGGACAGGGATCACCGGGGAGCTGTTTTTT.

This chain links TRBV7-8 with TRBJ2-2; possible D gene TRBD1, 5 bases. The V end lost 0 bases, the J end lost 7 bases, and 6 bases lay between the germline ends. This CDR3 region has 13 residues. Germline lookup yields CDR1 SGHVS and CDR2 FQNEAQ. The chain's CDR3 is CASSLAGHGELFF. CDR3 coding DNA: TGTGCCAGCAGCTTAGCGGGGCACGGGGAGCTGTTTTTT. Full variable domain (outside the CDR3, taken from reference TRBV7-8 and TRBJ2-2): GAGVSQSPRYKVAKRGQDVALRCDPISGHVSLFWYQQALGQGPEFLTYFQNEAQLDKSGLPSDRFFAERPEGSVSTLKIQRTQQEDSAVYLCASSLAGHGELFFGEGSRLTVL.